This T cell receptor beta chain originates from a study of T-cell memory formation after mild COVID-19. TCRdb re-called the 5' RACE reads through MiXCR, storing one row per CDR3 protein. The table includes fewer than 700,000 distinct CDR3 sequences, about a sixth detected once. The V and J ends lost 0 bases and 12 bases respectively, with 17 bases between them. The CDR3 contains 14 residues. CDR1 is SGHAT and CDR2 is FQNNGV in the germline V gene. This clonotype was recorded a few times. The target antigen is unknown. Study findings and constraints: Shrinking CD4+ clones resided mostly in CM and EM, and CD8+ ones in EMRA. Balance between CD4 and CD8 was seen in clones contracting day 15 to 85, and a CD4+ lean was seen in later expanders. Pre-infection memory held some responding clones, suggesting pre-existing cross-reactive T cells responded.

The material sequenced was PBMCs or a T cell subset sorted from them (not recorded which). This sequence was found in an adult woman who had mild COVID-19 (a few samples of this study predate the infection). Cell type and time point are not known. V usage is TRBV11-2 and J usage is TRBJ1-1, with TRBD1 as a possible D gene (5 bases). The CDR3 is CASSLDRTPMGSFF. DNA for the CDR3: TGTGCCAGCAGCTTAGACCGGACACCCATGGGATCTTTCTTT.